This entry describes one T cell receptor beta chain. This sample stems from a study of shared T cell receptors in the human thymus. This CDR3 contains 16 residues. V lost 1 base to trimming and J lost 8 bases; unmatched junction nucleotides: 9. Germline values: CDR1 MDHEN, CDR2 SYDVKM. Produced via immunoSEQ multiplex PCR; TCRdb's table is partial and in-frame only. This sample carries some 720,000 clones, approximately 88% of them seen once, and the ten largest clones take 0.0095% to 0.011%. This sample also appeared in a second study, on human thymus T cells. From that paper: All donors were healthy Finnish infants who were undergoing corrective surgery to treat congenital heart defects. Resections were taken during corrective heart surgery, and the thymus tissue came from these. In thymic and blood repertoires alike, V and J usage looked biased. Related research has reported that thymic repertoires overlap highly among unrelated individuals.

The TCR sequence derives from a boy under three years old with a congenital heart defect. The J gene is TRBJ2-1, the V gene TRBV28; 9 bases agree with TRBD2. The sequenced sample consisted of thymocytes. DNA for the CDR3: TGTGCCAGCAGTTTATCGAGCGGGAGGAATATTGATGAGCAGTTCTTC. Translated, it gives CASSLSSGRNIDEQFF.